Following are 18 T cell receptor beta chains from one sample sequenced in a study of spatial heterogeneity in lung cancer. Time point in this sample: sample taken at primary tumor resection. Which antigens these TCRs recognize remains unknown. Study conclusions and caveats: Mutation tallies in tumors tracked expanded intratumoral alpha and beta TCR counts.

TCRdb passed the 5' RACE reads through MiXCR, listing each CDR3 protein once. Among roughly 5,300 distinct CDR3 sequences listed, around 8% were seen once. The sequencing here drew on lung tumor tissue, taken at surgery. The receptors were sampled from a female donor with early-stage non-small cell lung cancer.

There are many counts of this clonotype. V usage is TRBV9 and J usage is TRBJ2-2; a possible D gene is TRBD2 (7 bases). The V gene's germline CDR1 is SGDLS and CDR2 YYNGEE. This CDR3 region has 16 residues. Trimming stripped 4 bases from V and 6 bases from J, with 19 bases between. In nucleotides, the CDR3 is TGTGCCAGCAGCCCGACGGGGGGCGCGAGATCCGGGGAGCTGTTTTTT. As protein: CASSPTGGARSGELFF.

In its sample, this clonotype was seen many times. The chain uses TRBV5-1 and TRBJ2-1; D is perhaps TRBD2 (6 bases). Trimming pared 1 base from V and 2 bases from J, leaving 10 bases between. The germline gives CDR1 SGHRS, CDR2 YFSETQ. The CDR3 loop spans 15 amino acids. The chain's CDR3 is CASSLMGGTYNEQFF. The CDR3, as DNA: TGCGCCAGCAGCTTGATGGGGGGAACCTACAATGAGCAGTTCTTC.

The table lists this clonotype with many counts. The rearrangement uses TRBV7-2 and TRBJ2-1; D is ambiguous. V was shortened by 6 bases and J by 1 base, with 13 bases between the two germline ends. The CDR3 has 15 residues. Germline loops: CDR1 SGHTA, CDR2 FQGNSA. The CDR3 coding sequence is TGTGCCAGCAGTCCACAGACTCGGTCCTACAATGAGCAGTTCTTC. Translation gives CASSPQTRSYNEQFF.

This clonotype was observed many times. The V gene is TRBV20-1, the J gene TRBJ1-2; 8 positions match TRBD1. The junction had 17 bases not matched to a gene; V was cut back by 1 base and J by 7 bases. CDR1 DFQATT and CDR2 SNEGSKA come from the germline V gene (reference sequence). CDR3 size: 17 residues. This chain's CDR3 is CSARVFRGQAQAGGYTF. The DNA of the CDR3 is TGCAGTGCTAGAGTATTCCGGGGACAGGCCCAGGCGGGTGGCTACACCTTC.

This clonotype was picked up many times. The V and J genes are TRBV24-1 and TRBJ2-5; either TRBD1 or TRBD2 may supply D (6 bases each). Trimming removed 0 bases at V and 5 bases at J, with 15 bases between. CDR3 length: 16 residues. Germline loops: CDR1 KGHDR, CDR2 SFDVKD. The CDR3 sequence: CATSDLGTGAMETQYF. CDR3 DNA: TGTGCCACCAGTGATTTGGGGACGGGGGCAATGGAGACCCAGTACTTC.

There are many counts of this clonotype. The rearrangement joins TRBV7-2 to TRBJ2-6; no clear D gene. Per the germline V gene, CDR1 is SGHTA and CDR2 is FQGNSA. The CDR3 is 16 amino acids. The V end was cut by 1 base, the J end by 0 bases, with 7 bases between. The CDR3 region is CASSLDRFSGANVLTF. The CDR3 region has the DNA TGTGCCAGCAGCTTAGATCGGTTCTCTGGGGCCAACGTCCTGACTTTC.

This clonotype is deemed medium-sized. The rearrangement joins TRBV6-6 to TRBJ2-7; 7 bases fit TRBD2. The CDR3 consists of 14 residues. V lost 8 bases, J lost 3 bases, and 10 bases stayed unmatched. The V gene's germline CDR1 is MNHNY and CDR2 SVGAGI (reference sequence). The DNA for the CDR3 is TGTGCCAGCGTCGCGGGGGAGAGCCTCTACGAGCAGTACTTC. This sequence encodes CASVAGESLYEQYF.

This clonotype was seen many times. The V gene is TRBV12-3 or TRBV12-4, the J gene TRBJ1-4; D is perhaps TRBD1 (6 bases). With 5 bases removed from V and 3 bases from J, the gap between germline ends came to 16 bases. This CDR3 comprises 16 residues. The CDR3, as DNA: TGTGCCAGCAGTCCTTCGGGGGGGCCGGCTAATGAAAAACTGTTTTTT. Amino acids: CASSPSGGPANEKLFF.

This clonotype is labeled medium-sized. V and J are TRBV5-6 and TRBJ1-4, with D unclear. CDR1 is SGHDT and CDR2 is YYEEEE in the germline V gene. The CDR3 extends over 14 amino acids. V was trimmed by 4 bases and J by 8 bases, leaving 15 bases between them. CDR3 sequence reads: CASSKTGVTEKLFF. CDR3 in DNA: TGTGCCAGCAGCAAAACCGGGGTTACAGAAAAACTGTTTTTT.

In this sample, this clonotype turned up a few times. A much larger clone is a single base away; this may be a read error. The chain is built from TRBV18 and TRBJ1-5; weak D call: TRBD1 (5 bases). CDR1 KGHSH and CDR2 LQKENI come from the germline V gene. This CDR3 has 19 amino acids. The CDR3 protein is CVSSPYGSDTGHSNQPQHF. The CDR3 DNA sequence: TGTGTCAGCTCACCGTACGGGTCGGACACTGGTCATAGCAATCAGCCCCAGCATTTT. The full variable domain, its missing parts supplied by reference TRBV18 and TRBJ1-5, is NAGVMQNPRHLVRRRGQEARLRCSPMKGHSHVYWYRQLPEEGLKFMVYLQKENIIDESGMPKERFSAEFPKEGPSILRIQQVVRGDSAAYFCVSSPYGSDTGHSNQPQHFGDGTRLSIL.

This clonotype has at least ten counts. The V gene is TRBV5-1, the J gene TRBJ1-3, with 9 bases lining up with TRBD1. Germline trimming cut 1 base from V and 1 base from J; bases unmatched to any gene: 9. This CDR3 spans 18 amino acids. CDR1 is SGHRS and CDR2 is YFSETQ in the germline V gene. CDR3 sequence reads: CASSLHSGQGSSGNTIYF. In DNA, the CDR3 is TGCGCCAGCAGCTTGCATTCCGGACAGGGGTCTTCTGGAAACACCATATATTTT.

With respect to this clonotype: One base away lies a much larger clone, so this may be a sequencing read error. The genes are TRBV7-3 and TRBJ2-3, with D tentatively TRBD1 or TRBD2 (5 bases each). Germline CDR1 is SGHTA and CDR2 is FQGTGA. This CDR3 is 17 amino acids long. The CDR3 DNA reads as TGTGCCGGCAGCTCCGACCTCGGGACGACGGGCGGAGATACGCAGTATTTT. This encodes CAGSSDLGTTGGDTQYF.

The table lists this clonotype with many counts. The CDR3 is CASSLEGALENIQYF. CDR3 nucleotides: TGTGCCAGCAGTTTGGAGGGGGCGCTTGAAAACATTCAGTACTTC. The chain links TRBV28 to TRBJ2-4; D might be TRBD1 (7 bases). V was pared by 3 bases and J by 5 bases, with 14 bases between. The CDR3 loop spans 15 amino acids. Per the germline V gene, CDR1 is MDHEN and CDR2 is SYDVKM.

A note on this clonotype: A much larger clone differs from this one at a single base, so this may be a read error. The CDR3 protein is CAGSESYTEAFF. Written as DNA, the CDR3 is TGTGCCGGCAGTGAGTCATACACTGAAGCTTTCTTT. V gene TRBV2 combines with J gene TRBJ1-1; D not certain. CDR3 length: 12 amino acids. CDR1 and CDR2 (germline): SNHLY, FYNNEI.

This clonotype was detected many times. This chain connects TRBV11-2 to TRBJ2-5, with TRBD1 as a possible D gene (5 bases). Trimming took off 2 bases at V and 1 base at J, with 8 bases between the two ends. The CDR3 spans 14 residues. Germline values: CDR1 SGHAT, CDR2 FQNNGV. CDR3 residues: CASSLLGAQETQYF. CDR3 DNA: TGTGCCAGCAGCTTATTAGGGGCCCAAGAGACCCAGTACTTC.

This clonotype was observed at least ten times. V is TRBV7-3 and J is TRBJ1-2; the match to TRBD1 covers 9 bases. The V segment lost 1 base and the J segment 11 bases; nucleotides outside the gene matches: 8. In germline, CDR1 is SGHTA, CDR2 FQGTGA. CDR3 size: 14 residues. CDR3 coding DNA: TGTGCCAGCAGCTTAAATTCCGGGACAGGGAGTTACACCTTC. Residues: CASSLNSGTGSYTF.

This clonotype has a count of ten or more. J is TRBJ2-1 and V is TRBV5-1; possibly TRBD2 for D (6 bases). Germline V gives CDR1 SGHRS, CDR2 YFSETQ. The CDR3 is made up of 14 amino acids. The V end lost 4 bases, the J end lost 6 bases, and 14 bases lay between the germline ends. CDR3 nucleotide sequence: TGCGCCAGCAGCCAAACCCTAGCGAGCAATGAGCAGTTCTTC. This encodes CASSQTLASNEQFF.

This clonotype rates as large. V and J are TRBV5-1 and TRBJ2-7, with TRBD1 matching 11 bases. The V and J ends lost 0 bases and 2 bases, in that order; junction bases with no gene match: 1. Germline loops: CDR1 SGHRS, CDR2 YFSETQ. The CDR3 runs 15 residues. CDR3: CASSLGDRGAYEQYF. CDR3 nucleotide sequence: TGCGCCAGCAGCTTGGGGGACAGGGGGGCCTACGAGCAGTACTTC.